Below, 25 T cell receptor beta chains from the same sample are listed, as sequenced in a study of blood T cell repertoires in COVID-19. Generated by immunoSEQ multiplex PCR, the TCRdb table keeps only in-frame clones and is missing some. The sample lists around 130,000 clones; 80% to 90% were seen once. The sequenced sample was peripheral blood. The receptors were gathered from a man between 65 and 85 years old with active or convalescent COVID-19.

This chain joins TRBV4-1 and TRBJ1-5; 9 bases map to TRBD1. The V segment lost 4 bases and the J segment 4 bases; nucleotides outside the gene matches: 5. CDR3 length equals 15 residues. Germline-derived CDR1 and CDR2 are MGHRA and YSYEKL. The CDR3 DNA reads as TGCGCCAGCAGCCTATTGGACAGGGGAAATCAGCCCCAGCATTTT. This translates into CASSLLDRGNQPQHF.

The CDR3 here is CASSIQANTGELFF. The CDR3 DNA reads as TGTGCCAGTAGTATCCAGGCGAACACCGGGGAGCTGTTTTTT. The gene calls are TRBV19 and TRBJ2-2; no firm D call. Germline V gene data show CDR1 as LNHDA and CDR2 as SQIVND (reference sequence). Trimming took off 3 bases at V and 0 bases at J, with 5 bases between the two ends. This CDR3 is built from 14 residues.

The V gene is TRBV4-1, the J gene TRBJ1-4; unclear D gene. The CDR3 runs to 15 residues. The germline CDR1 and CDR2 sequences are MGHRA and YSYEKL. Trimming took off 1 base at V and 2 bases at J, with 8 bases between the two ends. CDR3 sequence: CASSQAGWTNEKLFF. In DNA form, the CDR3 reads TGCGCCAGCAGCCAAGCGGGGTGGACTAATGAAAAACTGTTTTTT.

This chain links TRBV27 with TRBJ2-3; a weak D match, TRBD2 (5 bases). The ends were cut back, 3 bases at V and 5 bases at J, with 15 bases in the middle. This CDR3 region has 15 residues. Germline CDR1 reads MNHEY; CDR2 reads SMNVEV (reference sequence). The CDR3 coding sequence is TGTGCCAGCAGTTTGTGGTGGGAGACACAAGATACGCAGTATTTT. Residues: CASSLWWETQDTQYF.

This chain uses TRBV9 with TRBJ2-1, with 11 nucleotides matching TRBD1. Germline CDR1 SGDLS, CDR2 YYNGEE. Unmatched junction bases numbered 9, after V lost 7 bases and J lost 9 bases. The CDR3 totals 14 residues. CDR3 bases: TGTGCCAGCCTGCGGACAGGGGGCAGCGGTGAGCAGTTCTTC. It encodes CASLRTGGSGEQFF.

The gene calls are TRBV10-2 and TRBJ2-5; TRBD1 agrees at 12 bases. The CDR3 totals 17 residues. The V gene's germline CDR1 is WSHSY and CDR2 SAAADI. V lost 1 base, J lost 6 bases, and 9 bases stayed unmatched. As DNA, the CDR3 is TGCGCCAGCAGTGAGTTTACCGGGACAGGGGGCGAAAAGACCCAGTACTTC. It is translated as CASSEFTGTGGEKTQYF.

This chain uses TRBV28 with TRBJ1-5, with a possible D match to TRBD1 (5 bases). V was cut by 7 bases and J by 4 bases, with 14 bases left in between. This CDR3 has 14 amino acids. Germline CDR1 and CDR2: MDHEN and SYDVKM. The CDR3 coding sequence is TGTGCCAGCATCTGGGAAAGGGGAAATCAGCCCCAGCATTTT. It codes for CASIWERGNQPQHF.

In regard to this clone: The sample holds other DNA sequences that translate to the same CDR3. The chain links TRBV7-9 to TRBJ2-7, with D tentatively TRBD2 (5 bases). The V gene lost 4 bases and the J gene lost 1 base, with 11 bases spanning the gap. The length of the CDR3 is 14 residues. Germline V CDR1 and CDR2: SEHNR, FQNEAQ (reference sequence). DNA for the CDR3: TGTGCCAGCAGCTCCAGTGGGAGTTCCTACGAGCAGTACTTC. As protein: CASSSSGSSYEQYF.

This sequence joins TRBV7-9 and TRBJ2-5; TRBD1 aligns across 9 bases. The ends lost 5 bases at V and 5 bases at J; junction bases unmatched: 9. CDR3 length equals 15 residues. Germline CDR1 and CDR2: SEHNR and FQNEAQ (reference sequence). The CDR3 region is CASSASGQGSETQYF. As DNA, the CDR3 is TGTGCCAGCAGCGCCTCGGGACAGGGTTCGGAGACCCAGTACTTC.

The chain couples TRBV14 to TRBJ2-1, with TRBD2 matching over 7 bases. The germline V gene has CDR1 SGHDN and CDR2 FVKESK. Unmatched junction bases numbered 6, after V lost 1 base and J lost 6 bases. CDR3 length equals 15 residues. Here the CDR3 reads CASSQVTGGFNEQFF. The CDR3 DNA reads as TGTGCCAGCAGCCAAGTTACGGGAGGTTTCAATGAGCAGTTCTTC.

The V call is TRBV5-1, the J call TRBJ1-1; 11 nucleotides agree with TRBD1. This CDR3 has 15 residues. CDR1 and CDR2 from the germline V gene are SGHRS and YFSETQ. The trim removed 7 bases at V and 4 bases at J, leaving 9 bases unmatched. Here the CDR3 DNA reads TGCGCCAGCTCTTGGGGACAGGGGGAGGGCACTGAAGCTTTCTTT. Its protein is CASSWGQGEGTEAFF.

The chain recombines TRBV9 with TRBJ2-1; D remains unclear. This CDR3 region has 12 residues. Germline CDR1 and CDR2: SGDLS and YYNGEE. Trimming cost V 6 bases and J 8 bases, with 12 bases left between them. CDR3 DNA sequence: TGTGCCAGCAAAGGTGGCGGTGATGAGCAGTTCTTC. Translation gives CASKGGGDEQFF. The variable domain in full, with the rest retrieved from reference TRBV9 and TRBJ2-1, is DSGVTQTPKHLITATGQRVTLRCSPRSGDLSVYWYQQSLDQGLQFLIQYYNGEERAKGNILERFSAQQFPDLHSELNLSSLELGDSALYFCASKGGGDEQFFGPGTRLTVL.

V and J are TRBV5-1 and TRBJ2-7; 11 bases are shared with TRBD1. The junction had 4 bases not matched to a gene; V was cut back by 5 bases and J by 6 bases. Germline-derived CDR1 and CDR2 are SGHRS and YFSETQ. There are 13 residues in the CDR3. This CDR3 is CASRGQGDSEQYF. DNA for the CDR3: TGCGCCAGCAGGGGACAGGGGGACTCCGAGCAGTACTTC.

V gene TRBV5-5 combines with J gene TRBJ1-1; D remains unclear. The V gene's germline CDR1 is SGHKS and CDR2 YYEKEE (reference sequence). This CDR3 is built from 12 residues. Deletions cut 0 bases from V and 6 bases from J, with 6 bases between. DNA for the CDR3: TGTGCCAGCAGCTTGGTCCGGTCTGAAGCTTTCTTT. Translating it yields CASSLVRSEAFF.

The genes are TRBV10-3 and TRBJ2-7; tentative D call: TRBD1 (6 bases). From germline, CDR1 is ENHRY and CDR2 SYGVKD. This CDR3 is 13 amino acids long. Deletions cut 9 bases from V and 0 bases from J, with 12 bases between. CDR3 sequence: CAIGQPTSYEQYF. The DNA of the CDR3 is TGTGCCATAGGACAGCCTACCTCCTACGAGCAGTACTTC.

The chain couples TRBV21-1 to TRBJ2-1; TRBD2, the table's D call, lacks a check against the DNA. TRBV21-1 is an annotated pseudogene. CDR3 length equals 20 residues. The CDR3 is CASSNPRTSGRVPYFDEQFF. In DNA, the CDR3 is TGTGCCAGCAGCAACCCCAGGACTAGCGGGAGGGTACCTTACTTTGATGAGCAGTTCTTC.

This chain uses TRBV5-1 with TRBJ2-1; 13 bases fit TRBD2. The J segment lost 1 base and the V segment lost 4 bases, leaving 8 bases of the junction unmatched. This CDR3 spans 18 amino acids. The germline gives CDR1 SGHRS, CDR2 YFSETQ. As DNA, the CDR3 is TGCGCCAGCAGCCCCTGGGGGACTAGCGGGATGTCCTACAATGAGCAGTTCTTC. Translating gives CASSPWGTSGMSYNEQFF.

The chain recombines TRBV11-2 with TRBJ2-2; 9 bases match TRBD1. The germline V gene encodes CDR1 SGHAT and CDR2 FQNNGV. The trim removed 4 bases at V and 7 bases at J, leaving 4 bases unmatched. The CDR3 sequence is 14 residues long. The CDR3 loop is CASSSTGGIGELFF. In DNA, the CDR3 is TGTGCCAGCAGCTCCACAGGGGGCATCGGGGAGCTGTTTTTT. Together with reference TRBV11-2 and TRBJ2-2, the CDR3 gives the full variable domain: EAGVAQSPRYKIIEKRQSVAFWCNPISGHATLYWYQQILGQGPKLLIQFQNNGVVDDSQLPKDRFSAERLKGVDSTLKIQPAKLEDSAVYLCASSSTGGIGELFFGEGSRLTVL.

The V and J genes are TRBV28 and TRBJ1-4; no definite D call. CDR3 length: 11 residues. Trimming shortened V by 6 bases and J by 8 bases, and 7 bases separated the two germline ends. In germline, CDR1 is MDHEN, CDR2 SYDVKM. The CDR3 region is CASSLQEKLFF. The CDR3, as DNA: TGTGCCAGCAGCCTCCAGGAAAAACTGTTTTTT.

The rearrangement joins TRBV6-4 to TRBJ2-1; the D is unclear. The germline V gene has CDR1 MRHNA and CDR2 SNTAGT. Trimming pared 4 bases from V and 6 bases from J, leaving 13 bases between. The CDR3 has 14 residues. Written as DNA, the CDR3 is TGTGCCAGCAGTGTTGGCCTAGTAGGCAATGAGCAGTTCTTC. Translating it yields CASSVGLVGNEQFF.

This clone was seen a handful of times. The V gene is TRBV6-5, the J gene TRBJ2-7, with TRBD1 as a possible D gene (7 bases). Germline CDR1 MNHEY, CDR2 SVGAGI. The CDR3 consists of 16 residues. The germline V and J ends were trimmed by 4 bases and 2 bases, with 18 bases remaining between them. CDR3 sequence (DNA): TGTGCCAGCAGTTCCAGGACAGGCGCGGGGACCTACGAGCAGTACTTC. Translation: CASSSRTGAGTYEQYF.

The CDR3 reads CASSVKAGGQETQYF. DNA of the CDR3: TGTGCCAGCAGCGTTAAGGCAGGGGGGCAAGAGACCCAGTACTTC. V usage is TRBV9 and J usage is TRBJ2-5; a weak D match, TRBD1 (7 bases). The CDR3 runs to 15 residues. The ends were cut back, 2 bases at V and 2 bases at J, with 13 bases in the middle. Germline lookup yields CDR1 SGDLS and CDR2 YYNGEE. The whole variable domain, filled in from reference TRBV9 and TRBJ2-5, reads DSGVTQTPKHLITATGQRVTLRCSPRSGDLSVYWYQQSLDQGLQFLIQYYNGEERAKGNILERFSAQQFPDLHSELNLSSLELGDSALYFCASSVKAGGQETQYFGPGTRLLVL.

This clone was found a few times. V and J are TRBV6-4 and TRBJ2-5, with 12 bases lining up with TRBD2. Germline assignment: CDR1 MRHNA and CDR2 SNTAGT. J lost 2 bases, V lost 3 bases, and 4 bases had no gene match. The CDR3 runs to 16 residues. The CDR3 coding sequence is TGTGCCAGCAGTGAGTCCGGGACTAGCGGGCAAGAGACCCAGTACTTC. Translation gives CASSESGTSGQETQYF.

The chain is built from TRBV3-1 (or the pseudogene TRBV3-2) and TRBJ2-1; possibly TRBD1 for D (5 bases). In germline, CDR1 is LGHDT, CDR2 YNNKEL (reference sequence). The V and J ends lost 1 base and 10 bases respectively, with 17 bases between them. The CDR3 is 15 amino acids. This CDR3 reads CASSQGQAYHREQFF. CDR3 bases: TGTGCCAGCAGCCAAGGTCAGGCCTACCACAGGGAGCAGTTCTTC.

This chain joins TRBV7-8 and TRBJ1-2, with TRBD1 identical over 9 bases. V shed 6 bases, J shed 7 bases, and the junction held 9 bases outside the gene matches. There are 14 residues in the CDR3. In germline, CDR1 is SGHVS, CDR2 FQNEAQ. The CDR3 DNA sequence: TGTGCCAGCAGTTATAAAACAGGGGGCTCTGGCTACACCTTC. Its protein product is CASSYKTGGSGYTF.